This T cell receptor beta chain originates from a study of beta chain features in type 1 diabetes (dated by TCRdb to the late 2010s). About the study as a whole: Mean age, gender distribution, total cell number and subset yield were not different between patients and healthy donors. A total of approximately 100 million sorted cells were examined across all samples, and the number of cells per subset was strongly correlated with RNA yield. In the study, TCRB repertoires of sorted circulating CD4+ T cell subsets from recently diagnosed type 1 diabetes patients were compared with those of matched healthy donors. Regulatory and stem cell-like memory subsets were isolated from only 8 patients and roughly eight healthy donors, whereas naive and central memory subsets came from all 30 or so donors.

The germline V and J ends show losses of 4 bases and 5 bases respectively, and no gene match explains 8 bases of the junction. The germline V gene encodes CDR1 SGDLS and CDR2 YYNGEE. The CDR3 contains 16 residues, cysteine and phenylalanine counted. The retained sequence is limited to the CDR3, 48 bases, with the frame set at the first base. The entire isolated RNA was reverse transcribed using the High Capacity cDNA Reverse Transcription Kit, and thus expressed TCRB transcripts were sequenced. Deep immunoSEQ sequencing was applied to naive, central memory and regulatory T cell samples, giving an average of about 3.6 million total reads per sample. Sorted cells were lysed in RLT buffer, and RNA was extracted using DNase-treated RNeasy Micro or Mini kits according to cell number. Each cell subset was processed separately to prevent cross-contamination, with patient and healthy donor samples processed together. Using the immunoSEQ multiplex PCR, TCRB sequences were amplified from cDNA into 87-bp fragments spanning the CDR3 region. Sequencing of the amplicons was performed on the Illumina HiSeq platform. Per the original workflow: PCR bias was computationally corrected using synthetic template baselines, reads within Hamming distance 2 were collapsed, and singletons that could not be merged were discarded. By aligning reads against IMGT, V, D and J genes, CDR3 length, and insertions or deletions at six rearrangement sites were assigned. Within each subset, clonotype counts were normalized to the number of sorted cells before true diversity and Gini coefficients were calculated with the tcR R package. Repertoire sharing was quantified using the overlap coefficient calculated on TCRB nucleotide sequences. As a proxy for the pre-selection repertoire, out-of-frame TCRB sequences from naive cells were analyzed. The clones in this table, taken by TCRdb from immuneACCESS, are in-frame only. Not every clone is retained; where verified, under half of the shortfall comes from an unresolved V gene, and the cause of the rest is unknown. V and J calls and clone size are those listed in that table; D and trimming were worked out from the DNA. The sample yields fewer than 650,000 clones; 15% to 18% were counted once. About 0.097% of the sample lies in the top ten.

As concerns this clone: It lacks a known antigen. Base qualities are not at hand, and no much larger clone is one base apart.

Here is what the overall study found, with its caveats: Because cDNA was sequenced instead of genomic DNA, highly expressing activated cells could be over-represented, though the groups showed no difference in activation or CD3 levels. Type 1 diabetes patients showed a moderate but significant shortening of TCRB CDR3 length in all four CD4+ subsets. Because small numbers of individuals were included in the HLA sub-analyses, any influence of HLA type on TCRB rearrangement was left unresolved. Naive, central memory and regulatory TCRB repertoires appeared to be more alike among patients than among healthy donors. PCR may preferentially amplify shorter templates, but because patient and control samples were amplified and corrected together, any resulting skew would affect both groups equally. Fewer insertions and more nucleotide deletions at VDJ recombination sites were observed in patients with type 1 diabetes, implying thymic rearrangement abnormalities.

From each donor, a single peripheral blood sample of around 120 mL on average was drawn into heparinised tubes. Using a panel that included CD45RO, CCR7, CD25, CD127, CD95 and CD27, naive, central memory, regulatory and stem cell-like memory CD4+ T cells were sorted on a BD FACSAria II. Purity was above 95% for every sorted population. Right away, PBMCs were isolated by Lymphoprep density gradient centrifugation and were stained directly, with no culture step. To minimize batch effects, samples were stained and sorted in pairs, one healthy donor with one patient per experiment. The specimen sequenced was naive CD4+ T cells from blood. This specimen's cell subset or site label, per the study, means: true naive CD4+ T cells. The sequence derives from a man aged 18 to 29 in good health. The sequence is built from TRBV9 and TRBJ2-2, with TRBD1 matching 10 junction bases. The CDR3 protein: CASSSIRTGGTGELFF. The DNA sequence is TGTGCCAGCAGCTCCATAAGGACAGGGGGAACCGGGGAGCTGTTTTTT.